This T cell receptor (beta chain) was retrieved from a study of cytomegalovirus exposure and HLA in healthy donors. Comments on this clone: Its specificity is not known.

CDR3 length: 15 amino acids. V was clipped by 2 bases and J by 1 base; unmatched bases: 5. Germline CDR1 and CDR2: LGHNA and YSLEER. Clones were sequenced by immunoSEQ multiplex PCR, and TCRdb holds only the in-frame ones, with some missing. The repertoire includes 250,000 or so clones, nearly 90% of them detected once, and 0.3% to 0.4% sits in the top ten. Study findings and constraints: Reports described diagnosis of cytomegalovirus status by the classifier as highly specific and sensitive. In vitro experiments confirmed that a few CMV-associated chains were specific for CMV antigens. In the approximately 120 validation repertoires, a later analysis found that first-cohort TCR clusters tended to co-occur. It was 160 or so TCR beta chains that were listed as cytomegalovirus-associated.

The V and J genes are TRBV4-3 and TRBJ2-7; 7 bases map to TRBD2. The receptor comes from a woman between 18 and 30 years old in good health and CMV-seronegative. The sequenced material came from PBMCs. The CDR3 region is CASSQRWGGSYEQYF. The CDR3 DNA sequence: TGCGCCAGCAGCCAAAGATGGGGGGGATCCTACGAGCAGTACTTC.